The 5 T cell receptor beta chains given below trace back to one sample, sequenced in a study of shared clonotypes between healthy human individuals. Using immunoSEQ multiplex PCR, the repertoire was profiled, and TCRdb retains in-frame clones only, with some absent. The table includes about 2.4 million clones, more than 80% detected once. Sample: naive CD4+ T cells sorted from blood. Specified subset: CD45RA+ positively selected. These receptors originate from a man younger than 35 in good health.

This CDR3 is CASSLRFGGSSYNEQFF. The CDR3 region has the DNA TGTGCCAGCAGTTTAAGGTTCGGCGGGAGCTCCTACAATGAGCAGTTCTTC. This chain connects TRBV27 to TRBJ2-1; 7 bases match TRBD2. Germline loops: CDR1 MNHEY, CDR2 SMNVEV (reference sequence). The CDR3 is made up of 17 amino acids. The J segment lost 0 bases and the V segment lost 2 bases, leaving 7 bases of the junction unmatched.

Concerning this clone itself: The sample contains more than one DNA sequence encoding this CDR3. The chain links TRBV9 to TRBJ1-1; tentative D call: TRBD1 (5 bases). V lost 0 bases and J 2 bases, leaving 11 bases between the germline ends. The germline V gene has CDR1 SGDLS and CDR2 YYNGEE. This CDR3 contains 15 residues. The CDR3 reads CASSVAGQGNTEAFF. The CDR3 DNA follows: TGTGCCAGCAGCGTAGCTGGCCAGGGAAACACTGAAGCTTTCTTT.

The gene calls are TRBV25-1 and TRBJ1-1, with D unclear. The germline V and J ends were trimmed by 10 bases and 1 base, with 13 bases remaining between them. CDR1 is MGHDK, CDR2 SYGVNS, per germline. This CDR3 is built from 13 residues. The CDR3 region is CATSLGGNTEAFF. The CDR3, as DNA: TGTGCCACCTCGTTGGGTGGGAACACTGAAGCTTTCTTT.

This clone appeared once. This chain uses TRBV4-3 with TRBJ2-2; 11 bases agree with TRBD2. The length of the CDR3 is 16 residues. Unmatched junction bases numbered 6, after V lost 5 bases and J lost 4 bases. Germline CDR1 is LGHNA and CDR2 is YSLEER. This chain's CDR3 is CASSSLAGGSTGELFF. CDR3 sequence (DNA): TGCGCCAGCAGCTCTCTAGCGGGAGGTAGCACCGGGGAGCTGTTTTTT.

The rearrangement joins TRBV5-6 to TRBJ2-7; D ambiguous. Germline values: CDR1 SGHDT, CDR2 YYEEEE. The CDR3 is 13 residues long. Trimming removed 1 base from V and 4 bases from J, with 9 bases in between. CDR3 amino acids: CASSLKGFYEQYF. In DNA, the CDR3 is TGTGCCAGCAGCTTGAAAGGTTTTTACGAGCAGTACTTC.